These T cell receptor beta chains were read from a single sample in a study of blood T cell repertoires in COVID-19. Generated by immunoSEQ multiplex PCR, the TCRdb table keeps only in-frame clones and is missing some. The table has some 530,000 clones, around 85% seen once; the top ten hold roughly 8.5%. Specimen: PBMCs or T cells enriched from blood (not recorded which). Receptors originate from a woman aged 55-70 years who had recovered from COVID-19. CDR3s include the opening cysteine and the closing phenylalanine or tryptophan. Fields, in order: clone size, D gene, V gene, J gene, CDR3 protein, CDR3 DNA. A D gene is named only where the DNA matches it firmly. Clone size is stated in some rows and not others, as once, few, many or a class when expanded.

abundance: NA; d_gene: TRBD2; v_gene: TRBV4-1; j_gene: TRBJ2-3; CDR3aa: CASSQGRGLAGSGDTQYF; CDR3nt: TGCGCCAGCAGCCAAGGTCGCGGACTAGCGGGGTCGGGAGATACGCAGTATTTT
abundance: NA; d_gene: NA; v_gene: TRBV2; j_gene: TRBJ1-6; CDR3aa: CASSVAQGNSPLHF; CDR3nt: TGTGCCAGCAGTGTGGCACAGGGAAATTCACCCCTCCACTTT
abundance: once; d_gene: TRBD1; v_gene: TRBV5-1; j_gene: TRBJ2-1; CDR3aa: CASSEGAGEQFF; CDR3nt: TGCGCCAGCAGCGAGGGGGCCGGTGAGCAGTTCTTC
abundance: NA; d_gene: TRBD1; v_gene: TRBV29-1; j_gene: TRBJ1-2; CDR3aa: CSVGDSYGYTF; CDR3nt: TGCAGCGTGGGGGACAGCTATGGCTACACCTTC
abundance: NA; d_gene: NA; v_gene: TRBV7-9; j_gene: TRBJ2-4; CDR3aa: CASSTQLRQKNIQYF; CDR3nt: TGTGCCAGCAGCACCCAGCTGAGACAAAAAAACATTCAGTACTTC
abundance: NA; d_gene: TRBD1; v_gene: TRBV29-1; j_gene: TRBJ2-1; CDR3aa: CSAKQGQGAYNEQFF; CDR3nt: TGCAGCGCTAAGCAGGGACAGGGGGCTTACAATGAGCAGTTCTTC
abundance: NA; d_gene: NA; v_gene: TRBV15; j_gene: TRBJ1-5; CDR3aa: CATSGDRSNQPQHF; CDR3nt: TGTGCCACCAGCGGAGACAGATCGAATCAGCCCCAGCATTTT
abundance: NA; d_gene: TRBD1; v_gene: TRBV5-1; j_gene: TRBJ2-2; CDR3aa: CASSLVGQGNTGELFF; CDR3nt: TGCGCCAGCAGCTTGGTGGGACAGGGCAACACCGGGGAGCTGTTTTTT
abundance: NA; d_gene: TRBD1; v_gene: TRBV28; j_gene: TRBJ1-2; CDR3aa: CASRVGTGQGDGYTF; CDR3nt: TGTGCCAGCAGGGTCGGGACGGGACAGGGCGATGGCTACACCTTC
abundance: NA; d_gene: NA; v_gene: TRBV2; j_gene: TRBJ1-1; CDR3aa: CASRVQGAVNTEAFF; CDR3nt: TGTGCCAGCAGGGTACAGGGAGCGGTGAACACTGAAGCTTTCTTT
abundance: NA; d_gene: NA; v_gene: TRBV12-3/TRBV12-4; j_gene: TRBJ1-1; CDR3aa: CASSLQVNTEAFF; CDR3nt: TGTGCCAGCAGTTTGCAGGTGAACACTGAAGCTTTCTTT
abundance: NA; d_gene: TRBD1; v_gene: TRBV5-4; j_gene: TRBJ1-2; CDR3aa: CASSSRDRRYGYTF; CDR3nt: TGTGCCAGCAGCTCCCGGGACAGACGGTATGGCTACACCTTC
abundance: NA; d_gene: TRBD1; v_gene: TRBV5-1; j_gene: TRBJ2-1; CDR3aa: CASSFFQGDNEQFF; CDR3nt: TGCGCCAGCAGCTTTTTTCAGGGGGACAATGAGCAGTTCTTC
abundance: NA; d_gene: TRBD1; v_gene: TRBV11-3; j_gene: TRBJ2-4; CDR3aa: CASSSVGGFQNIQYF; CDR3nt: TGTGCCAGCAGCTCCGTAGGGGGCTTCCAAAACATTCAGTACTTC
abundance: NA; d_gene: TRBD2; v_gene: TRBV3-1/TRBV3-2; j_gene: TRBJ2-1; CDR3aa: CASSRGLAGGNNNEQFF; CDR3nt: TGTGCCAGCAGCCGGGGACTAGCGGGGGGGAACAACAATGAGCAGTTCTTC
abundance: NA; d_gene: TRBD2; v_gene: TRBV27; j_gene: TRBJ2-5; CDR3aa: CASKLAGLGETQYF; CDR3nt: TGTGCCAGCAAACTAGCGGGGCTAGGAGAGACCCAGTACTTC
abundance: NA; d_gene: NA; v_gene: TRBV27; j_gene: TRBJ2-1; CDR3aa: CASSPGYSSYNEQFF; CDR3nt: TGTGCCAGCAGCCCCGGTTACAGCTCCTACAATGAGCAGTTCTTC
abundance: NA; d_gene: NA; v_gene: TRBV6-2/TRBV6-3; j_gene: TRBJ2-1; CDR3aa: CASSRDIYNEQFF; CDR3nt: TGTGCCAGCAGTCGGGACATCTACAATGAGCAGTTCTTC
abundance: NA; d_gene: NA; v_gene: TRBV5-6; j_gene: TRBJ2-1; CDR3aa: CASSPEVSRGDEQFF; CDR3nt: TGTGCCAGCAGCCCGGAGGTTAGCAGGGGGGATGAGCAGTTCTTC
abundance: NA; d_gene: TRBD1; v_gene: TRBV28; j_gene: TRBJ1-3; CDR3aa: CASSPGTGTFLIYF; CDR3nt: TGTGCCAGCAGTCCCGGGACAGGGACGTTCTTAATATATTTT
abundance: NA; d_gene: NA; v_gene: TRBV5-1; j_gene: TRBJ2-3; CDR3aa: CASSYRDSATDTQYF; CDR3nt: TGCGCCAGCAGCTACAGGGATTCAGCCACAGATACGCAGTATTTT
abundance: once; d_gene: TRBD1; v_gene: TRBV2; j_gene: TRBJ1-2; CDR3aa: CASGQGEIYGYTF; CDR3nt: TGTGCCAGCGGGCAGGGGGAGATCTATGGCTACACCTTC
abundance: few; d_gene: TRBD1; v_gene: TRBV6-4; j_gene: TRBJ1-2; CDR3aa: CASSSRTGYGYTF; CDR3nt: TGTGCCAGCAGTAGTCGGACAGGCTATGGCTACACCTTC
abundance: NA; d_gene: TRBD1; v_gene: TRBV5-4; j_gene: TRBJ2-1; CDR3aa: CASSLGQGALDEQFF; CDR3nt: TGTGCCAGCAGCTTGGGACAGGGGGCACTAGATGAGCAGTTCTTC
abundance: once; d_gene: TRBD2; v_gene: TRBV5-1; j_gene: TRBJ2-3; CDR3aa: CASSFGGGENTQYF; CDR3nt: TGCGCCAGCAGCTTCGGCGGGGGTGAAAATACGCAGTATTTT
abundance: once; d_gene: NA; v_gene: TRBV5-8; j_gene: TRBJ1-2; CDR3aa: CASSWRDFPYGYTF; CDR3nt: TGTGCCAGCAGTTGGCGGGACTTTCCCTATGGCTACACCTTC
abundance: NA; d_gene: TRBD2; v_gene: TRBV2; j_gene: TRBJ2-1; CDR3aa: CASRERGTIYNEQFF; CDR3nt: TGTGCCAGCAGAGAGCGGGGGACTATCTACAATGAGCAGTTCTTC
abundance: once; d_gene: NA; v_gene: TRBV27; j_gene: TRBJ2-7; CDR3aa: CASRTDRNYEQYF; CDR3nt: TGTGCCAGCAGGACCGACAGGAACTACGAGCAGTACTTC